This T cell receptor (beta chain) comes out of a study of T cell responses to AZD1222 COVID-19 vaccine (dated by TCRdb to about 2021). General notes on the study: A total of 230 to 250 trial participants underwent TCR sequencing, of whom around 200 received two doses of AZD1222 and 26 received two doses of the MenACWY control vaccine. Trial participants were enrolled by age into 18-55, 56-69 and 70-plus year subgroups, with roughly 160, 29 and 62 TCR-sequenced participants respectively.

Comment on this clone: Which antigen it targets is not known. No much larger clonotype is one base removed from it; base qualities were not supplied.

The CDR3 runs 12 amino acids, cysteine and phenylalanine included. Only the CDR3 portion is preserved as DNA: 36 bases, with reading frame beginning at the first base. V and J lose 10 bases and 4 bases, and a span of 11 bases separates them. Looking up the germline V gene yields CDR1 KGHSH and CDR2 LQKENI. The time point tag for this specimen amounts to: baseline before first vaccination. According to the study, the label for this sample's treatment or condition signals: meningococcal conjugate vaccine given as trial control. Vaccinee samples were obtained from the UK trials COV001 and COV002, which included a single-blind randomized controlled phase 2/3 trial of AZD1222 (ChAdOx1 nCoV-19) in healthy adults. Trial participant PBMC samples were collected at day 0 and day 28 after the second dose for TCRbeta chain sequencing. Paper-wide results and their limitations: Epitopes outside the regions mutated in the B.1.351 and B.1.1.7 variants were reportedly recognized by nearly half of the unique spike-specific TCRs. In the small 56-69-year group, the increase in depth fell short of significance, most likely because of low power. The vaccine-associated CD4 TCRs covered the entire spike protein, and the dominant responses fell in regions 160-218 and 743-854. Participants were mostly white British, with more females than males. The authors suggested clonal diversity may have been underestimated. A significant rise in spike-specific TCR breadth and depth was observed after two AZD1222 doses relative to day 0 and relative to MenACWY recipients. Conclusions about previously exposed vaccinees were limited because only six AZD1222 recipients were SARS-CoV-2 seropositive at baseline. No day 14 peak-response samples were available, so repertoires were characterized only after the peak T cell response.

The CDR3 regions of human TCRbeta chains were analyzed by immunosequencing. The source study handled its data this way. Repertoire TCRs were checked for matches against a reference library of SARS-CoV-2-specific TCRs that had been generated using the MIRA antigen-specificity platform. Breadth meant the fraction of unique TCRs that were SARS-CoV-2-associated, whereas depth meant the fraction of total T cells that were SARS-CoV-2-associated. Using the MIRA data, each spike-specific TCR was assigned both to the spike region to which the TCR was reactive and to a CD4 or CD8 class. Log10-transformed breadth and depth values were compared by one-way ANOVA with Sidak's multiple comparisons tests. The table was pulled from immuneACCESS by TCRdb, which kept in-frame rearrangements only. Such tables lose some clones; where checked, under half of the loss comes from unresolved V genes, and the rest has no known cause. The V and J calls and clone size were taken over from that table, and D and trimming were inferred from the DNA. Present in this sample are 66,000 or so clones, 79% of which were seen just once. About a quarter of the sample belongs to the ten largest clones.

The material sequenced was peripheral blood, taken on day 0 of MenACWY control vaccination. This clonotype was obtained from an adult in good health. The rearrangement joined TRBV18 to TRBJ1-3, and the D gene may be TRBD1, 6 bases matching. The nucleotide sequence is TGTGCCACTCGGGGGCCCGGAAACACCATATATTTT. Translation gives CATRGPGNTIYF.